Listed below are T cell receptor beta chains from one sample, sequenced in a study of CD8 T cells in ankylosing spondylitis. MiXCR, run by TCRdb on the 5' RACE reads, gives a single entry per CDR3 protein. The sample yields roughly 470,000 distinct CDR3 sequences, roughly 27% seen once. Sequences were obtained from blood, either unsorted or a sorted T cell fraction (not recorded which). These TCRs come from a male donor with ankylosing spondylitis. Each CDR3 is given with its conserved first and last residue. The order of the fields is V gene, D gene, clone size, J gene, CDR3 DNA, CDR3 protein. The D gene is left open where the match is weak. Clone size is given for some rows only: seen once, a few or many times, or a class if the clone is expanded.

v_gene: TRBV20-1; d_gene: TRBD1; abundance: -; j_gene: TRBJ1-2; CDR3nt: TGCAGTGCCCGAGCCCCCGGACAGGGGATAAATGGCTACACCTTC; CDR3aa: CSARAPGQGINGYTF
v_gene: TRBV15; d_gene: TRBD1; abundance: -; j_gene: TRBJ2-7; CDR3nt: TGTGCCACCAGCGCAGACAGGGGGCTTCTCGCGGGGACCTACGAGCAGTACTTC; CDR3aa: CATSADRGLLAGTYEQYF
v_gene: TRBV5-1; d_gene: -; abundance: few; j_gene: TRBJ2-1; CDR3nt: TGCGCCAGCAGCTCTCATGGGACAAACAATGAGCAGTTCTTC; CDR3aa: CASSSHGTNNEQFF
v_gene: TRBV7-2; d_gene: -; abundance: few; j_gene: TRBJ1-2; CDR3nt: TGTGCCAGCAGCTTAGTGGGGGGCTCAAGCTATGGCTACACCTTC; CDR3aa: CASSLVGGSSYGYTF
v_gene: TRBV5-6; d_gene: -; abundance: -; j_gene: TRBJ2-5; CDR3nt: TGTGCCAGCAGCACCCTGGACAAAGAGACCCAGTACTTC; CDR3aa: CASSTLDKETQYF
v_gene: TRBV7-9; d_gene: -; abundance: few; j_gene: TRBJ2-2; CDR3nt: TGTGCCAGCAGCTTGTTGGGACAGAACACCGGGGAGCTGTTTTTT; CDR3aa: CASSLLGQNTGELFF
v_gene: TRBV12-3/TRBV12-4; d_gene: -; abundance: few; j_gene: TRBJ1-5; CDR3nt: TGTGCCAGCAGTTTTGGACAAGGGGGACAGCCCCAGCATTTT; CDR3aa: CASSFGQGGQPQHF
v_gene: TRBV12-3/TRBV12-4; d_gene: -; abundance: many; j_gene: TRBJ1-3; CDR3nt: TGTGCCAGCAGTCCCTGGGGAGGAAACACCATATATTTT; CDR3aa: CASSPWGGNTIYF
v_gene: TRBV2; d_gene: TRBD2; abundance: -; j_gene: TRBJ2-1; CDR3nt: TGTGCCAGCAGCGATACCCGACTAGCGGGAGGGGAGGGGGAGCAGTTCTTC; CDR3aa: CASSDTRLAGGEGEQFF
v_gene: TRBV5-5; d_gene: -; abundance: -; j_gene: TRBJ2-7; CDR3nt: TGTGCCAGCAGCCCATGGGCAGGGCCATCCTACGAGCAGTACTTC; CDR3aa: CASSPWAGPSYEQYF
v_gene: TRBV9; d_gene: TRBD2; abundance: -; j_gene: TRBJ2-7; CDR3nt: TGTGCCAGCAGCCCGACGAGCGGACTAGCGAACGAGCAGTACTTC; CDR3aa: CASSPTSGLANEQYF
v_gene: TRBV24-1; d_gene: -; abundance: -; j_gene: TRBJ2-1; CDR3nt: TGTGCCACCAGTGACCCAATTGGGGGCGGGAATGAGCAGTTCTTC; CDR3aa: CATSDPIGGGNEQFF
v_gene: TRBV3-1; d_gene: -; abundance: few; j_gene: TRBJ1-5; CDR3nt: TGTGCCAGCAGCCAAGGGCCAAGCCAGCCCCAGCATTTT; CDR3aa: CASSQGPSQPQHF
v_gene: TRBV7-2; d_gene: -; abundance: few; j_gene: TRBJ1-4; CDR3nt: TGTGCCAGCAGCTTAGCTCTTGCAACTAATGAAAAACTGTTTTTT; CDR3aa: CASSLALATNEKLFF
v_gene: TRBV3-1; d_gene: -; abundance: -; j_gene: TRBJ2-3; CDR3nt: TGTGCCAGCAGCCAAGATCTCCGGGCTAGCAGAGATACGCAGTATTTT; CDR3aa: CASSQDLRASRDTQYF
v_gene: TRBV5-1; d_gene: TRBD2; abundance: many; j_gene: TRBJ2-1; CDR3nt: TGCGCCAGCAGCTTGGACCCTAGCGGGAGGATGGAGCAGTTCTTC; CDR3aa: CASSLDPSGRMEQFF
v_gene: TRBV15; d_gene: -; abundance: many; j_gene: TRBJ2-1; CDR3nt: TGTGCCACCAGCAGAGCTCAAGCAACTCGGGGTGAGCAGTTCTTC; CDR3aa: CATSRAQATRGEQFF
v_gene: TRBV18; d_gene: -; abundance: -; j_gene: TRBJ2-5; CDR3nt: TGTGCCAGCTCACCAGCGGGGCCAGAGACCCAGTACTTC; CDR3aa: CASSPAGPETQYF
v_gene: TRBV5-1; d_gene: -; abundance: -; j_gene: TRBJ1-2; CDR3nt: TGCGCCAGCAGCTTGGACTGGAGGTATGGCTACACCTTC; CDR3aa: CASSLDWRYGYTF
v_gene: TRBV5-4; d_gene: -; abundance: -; j_gene: TRBJ1-1; CDR3nt: TGTGCCAGCAGCTTGGACCCCGGGGGGGGCACTGAAGCTTTCTTT; CDR3aa: CASSLDPGGGTEAFF
v_gene: TRBV29-1; d_gene: -; abundance: -; j_gene: TRBJ1-4; CDR3nt: TGCAGCGTTGGGACGGTCTTTAATGAAAAACTGTTTTTT; CDR3aa: CSVGTVFNEKLFF
v_gene: TRBV2; d_gene: -; abundance: -; j_gene: TRBJ2-1; CDR3nt: TGTCCCAGCAGTGAAGCTGGGGGGAGTTTCAATGAGCAGTTCTTC; CDR3aa: CPSSEAGGSFNEQFF
v_gene: TRBV20-1; d_gene: TRBD2; abundance: few; j_gene: TRBJ2-3; CDR3nt: TGCAGTGCTAGAGCTCTTTTGGGACTAGCGGGAGGGGGCCTAAGCACAGATACGCAGTATTTT; CDR3aa: CSARALLGLAGGGLSTDTQYF
v_gene: TRBV7-2; d_gene: -; abundance: -; j_gene: TRBJ2-7; CDR3nt: TGTGCCAGCAGCTCCATCAGCACTTATCACGAGCAGTACTTC; CDR3aa: CASSSISTYHEQYF
v_gene: TRBV21-1; d_gene: -; abundance: -; j_gene: TRBJ1-5; CDR3nt: TGTGCCAGCAGCAAAGAGAAAGGGCGAGATCAGCCCCAGCATTTT; CDR3aa: CASSKEKGRDQPQHF
v_gene: TRBV5-1; d_gene: TRBD1; abundance: few; j_gene: TRBJ1-3; CDR3nt: TGCGCCAGCAGCCAAAACTTACAGGGGATTGGAAACACCATATATTTT; CDR3aa: CASSQNLQGIGNTIYF
v_gene: TRBV2; d_gene: TRBD1; abundance: few; j_gene: TRBJ1-1; CDR3nt: TGTGCCAGCAATAGACTTACAGGGGGTCGGTCTGAAGCTTTCTTT; CDR3aa: CASNRLTGGRSEAFF
v_gene: TRBV29-1; d_gene: TRBD2; abundance: -; j_gene: TRBJ2-5; CDR3nt: TGCAGCGTTGACCTGAGAGGGACTAGCGGGACGGAGACCCAGTACTTC; CDR3aa: CSVDLRGTSGTETQYF
v_gene: TRBV20-1; d_gene: -; abundance: -; j_gene: TRBJ2-1; CDR3nt: TGCAGTGCTAGAGGCGCCGGGACTTGGAACAATGAGCAGTTCTTC; CDR3aa: CSARGAGTWNNEQFF
v_gene: TRBV14; d_gene: -; abundance: -; j_gene: TRBJ2-1; CDR3nt: TGTGCCAGCAGCCAAGATTATTCGGACAATGAGCAGTTCTTC; CDR3aa: CASSQDYSDNEQFF
v_gene: TRBV5-1; d_gene: TRBD2; abundance: few; j_gene: TRBJ2-1; CDR3nt: TGCGCCAGCAGCGGCACTAGCGGGGATGAGCAGTTCTTC; CDR3aa: CASSGTSGDEQFF
v_gene: TRBV20-1; d_gene: -; abundance: many; j_gene: TRBJ1-1; CDR3nt: TGCAGTGCTAGACCGGGAGAGGGCACTGAAGCTTTCTTT; CDR3aa: CSARPGEGTEAFF
v_gene: TRBV12-3/TRBV12-4; d_gene: -; abundance: -; j_gene: TRBJ1-3; CDR3nt: TGTGCCAGCAGCCCGATAAACTCTGGAAACACCATATATTTT; CDR3aa: CASSPINSGNTIYF
v_gene: TRBV10-3; d_gene: TRBD1; abundance: -; j_gene: TRBJ2-1; CDR3nt: TGTGCCATCAGGGGGACAGGGCGGGGAGATGAGCAGTTCTTC; CDR3aa: CAIRGTGRGDEQFF